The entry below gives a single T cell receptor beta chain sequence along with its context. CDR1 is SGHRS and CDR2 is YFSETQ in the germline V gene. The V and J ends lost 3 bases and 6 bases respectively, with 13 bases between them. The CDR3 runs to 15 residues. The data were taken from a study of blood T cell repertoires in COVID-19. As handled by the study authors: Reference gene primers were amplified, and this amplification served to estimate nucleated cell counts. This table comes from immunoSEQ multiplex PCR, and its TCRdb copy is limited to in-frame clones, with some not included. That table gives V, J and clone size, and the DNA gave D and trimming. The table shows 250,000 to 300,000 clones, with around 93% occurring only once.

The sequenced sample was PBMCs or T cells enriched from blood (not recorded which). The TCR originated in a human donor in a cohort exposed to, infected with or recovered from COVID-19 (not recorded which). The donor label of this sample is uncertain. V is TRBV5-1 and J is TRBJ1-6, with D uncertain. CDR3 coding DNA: TGCGCCAGCAGCTCTGGACTGACCCTTAATTCACCCCTCCACTTT. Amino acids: CASSSGLTLNSPLHF.